Described below is a single TCR beta chain sequence and its context. What it binds is unknown. A heparinised blood draw that averaged roughly 100 mL was obtained once from each donor. As every portion of the isolated RNA was reverse transcribed, the sequencing read expressed TCRB transcripts. Clones were read by immunoSEQ multiplex PCR, and TCRdb kept only the in-frame ones, dropping some. Of a few hundred thousand clones in the sample, around 13% were seen once. The CDR3 is 16 residues long. V was clipped by 4 bases and J by 9 bases; unmatched bases: 10. CDR1 is SGHTA, CDR2 FQGNSA, per germline. The data are from a study of beta chain features in type 1 diabetes. Study context: In all, 107,917,701 sorted cells from all samples were analyzed. Findings and limits, study-wide: For Type 1 diabetes patients, all four CD4+ subsets carried TCRB CDR3s that were moderately but significantly shorter. Fewer insertions but more deletions were seen at VDJ junctions in type 1 diabetes patients.

The sequenced sample consisted of naive CD4+ T cells from blood. The receptor comes from a woman between 18 and 30 years old with type 1 diabetes. The chain employs TRBV7-2 and TRBJ2-1; 12 nucleotides align to TRBD2. CDR3 sequence: CASSWLAGGRGGEQFF. The CDR3 nucleotides read TGTGCCAGCAGCTGGCTAGCGGGGGGGCGGGGAGGTGAGCAGTTCTTC.